This TCR beta chain was observed in a study of blood T cells in healthy people across ages (dated by TCRdb to 2015 to 2017). Regarding the research as a whole: In model experiments, roughly one uniquely barcoded TCR beta cDNA molecule per two T cells was captured by template switching. Donors of different ages were randomly distributed across sequencing lanes to avoid experimental bias. Donors were grouped into four age groups: young (average 16 years), middle-aged (roughly 38), aged (around 56) and long-lived (over 80). Using deep sequencing normalized with unique cDNA molecular identifiers, the study measured how TCR beta repertoire diversity changes with age. For two donors (one aged 18 to 29 and one aged 80 or older), the study analyzed two additional independent replicas of 1 million unique cDNA reads from the same blood draw. Broader findings and caveats from the paper: The long-lived group showed more naive CD4+ T cells, fewer expanded clones and increased TCR diversity than the aged group, suggesting age selection. Total diversity estimates from one million sequenced T cells were considered lower bounds and underestimates. The percentage of naive T cells measured by flow cytometry correlated strongly with observed TCR beta diversity. Because donor CMV infection status was unknown, age-related changes in expanded clonotypes were potentially confounded. Observed TCR beta diversity per million T cells fell roughly linearly with age, and a significant reduction was already apparent by age around 40. Bulk unsorted PBMC profiling prevented conclusive comparison of naive and antigen-experienced compartments.

The CDR3 runs 17 amino acids, cysteine and phenylalanine included. This entry keeps only the CDR3 DNA: 51 bases, framed from base 1. Compared with germline, V lacks 1 base and J lacks 3 bases; bases without a gene match: 8. CDR1 and CDR2 are read off the germline V gene as SGHTA and FQGNSA. Notes on this clonotype: Its antigen remains unidentified. It has no much larger one-base neighbor in the sample; base qualities were not kept.

Donors were a few dozen systemically healthy Caucasian individuals from Russia aged roughly 6 to 90 years. Each donor gave about 10 milliliters of peripheral blood, drawn into EDTA-treated Vacutainer tubes. Ficoll-Paque density-gradient centrifugation was used to isolate PBMCs, with at least 7 million per sample. Trizol reagent was used to extract total RNA from PBMCs, with at least 5.5 micrograms per sample. For every donor, an aliquot of PBMCs went through flow cytometry to measure the percentages of naive CD45RAhigh/CD27high T cells. The protocol used for the library was 5' RACE. Instrument used: Illumina HiSeq 2500. The second PCR ran for about 6 to 12 cycles and used a J-beta primer mix along with a sample-barcoded 5' primer. A unique molecular identifier was introduced onto each TCR beta cDNA molecule by a template-switch 5' adaptor carrying 12 random nucleotides. At least 2.5 million CDR3-containing paired-end reads were obtained from each sample. First-strand cDNA synthesis was performed from all RNA using the Mint cDNA synthesis kit, with priming by a TRBC-specific oligonucleotide. Following uracil-DNA glycosylase treatment, all cDNA underwent a first 18-cycle PCR with the universal primers M1SS and BC2_uni_R. From the authors' description of their analysis: Normalization of each sample was performed by random selection of 1 million high-quality reads, each carrying a distinct molecular identifier. Reads with shared molecular identifiers were discarded instead of being binned into consensus sequences. MiTCR, run with a Q25 quality threshold and the strictest error-elimination algorithm, handled CDR3 identification, clonotype clustering and error correction. A nonparametric unseen species model using Euler transformation provided a lower-bound estimate of total TCR beta diversity. TCRdb redid the processing of the public reads, applying fastp at Q25 and MiXCR, and retained in-frame beta chains. Identical CDR3 proteins give one entry, which carries the most common genes and DNA. The V and J calls reflect TCRdb's pipeline rather than the authors' work. The sample data list hundreds of thousands of distinct CDR3 sequences, and around 41% of these were observed just once. About 30% of the sample is held by the ten biggest clonotypes.

The receptor was isolated from an elderly man in good health. The V and J segments used are TRBV7-2 and TRBJ2-1, with 8 bases aligning to TRBD2. The sequenced sample consisted of blood. The CDR3 amino acid sequence is: CASSLVLAGRFYNEQFF. The DNA is TGTGCCAGCAGCTTAGTATTAGCGGGGAGGTTCTACAATGAGCAGTTCTTC.